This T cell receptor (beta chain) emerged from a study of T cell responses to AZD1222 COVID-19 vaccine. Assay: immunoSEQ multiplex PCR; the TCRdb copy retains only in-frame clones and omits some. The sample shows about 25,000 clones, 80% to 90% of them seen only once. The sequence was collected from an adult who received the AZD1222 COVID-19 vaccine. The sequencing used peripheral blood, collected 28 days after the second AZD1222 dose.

CDR3 bases: TGTGCCAGCAGCACTGGGACTAGCGGGACGAACACCGGGGAGCTGTTTTTT. Translation gives CASSTGTSGTNTGELFF. The gene calls are TRBV9 and TRBJ2-2; 13 bases line up with TRBD2. Losses at the gene ends were 4 bases for V and 0 bases for J; bases not matched to a gene: 3. Germline assignment: CDR1 SGDLS and CDR2 YYNGEE. There are 17 residues in the CDR3.